These T cell receptor beta chains were read from a single sample in a study of control samples from healthy donors and cancer patients. The protocol was immunoSEQ multiplex PCR, while the TCRdb copy is restricted to in-frame clones and leaves out a portion. The sample yields roughly 130,000 clones, approximately 90% seen once. Input material: blood. The receptor source for this set is a man aged 45-65 years in good health. Both conserved end residues are part of each CDR3. D genes are given only for firm matches.

TRBJ2-1,TRBV11-2,.,CASSSTGSSYNEQFF
TRBJ1-2,TRBV5-3,.,CARTRDGRGDAYGYTF
TRBJ1-3,TRBV3-1/TRBV3-2,.,CASSPNRAGNTIYF
TRBJ2-3,TRBV7-9,TRBD1,CASSLGTGQGTDTQYF
TRBJ2-5,TRBV9,.,CASSVAEAQETQYF
TRBJ2-2,TRBV10-2,TRBD2,CASRRILAGGPIRNWTGELFF
TRBJ2-3,TRBV19,.,CASSKQAQNTDTQYF
TRBJ1-2,TRBV2,.,CASTAAQAFRYGYTF
TRBJ1-5,TRBV6-6,TRBD1,CASRPPGTGLNQPQHF
TRBJ2-3,TRBV2,.,CASRASTDTQYF
TRBJ1-2,TRBV5-4,.,CASSGDGVYGYTF
TRBJ2-2,TRBV4-1,.,CASSQDGRQLTGELFF
TRBJ2-5,TRBV5-5,TRBD2,CASTGLAGQETQYF
TRBJ2-2,TRBV15,.,CATSIGGGLNTGELFF
TRBJ1-3,TRBV2,.,CASRLGGGGNTIYF
TRBJ2-2,TRBV5-1,TRBD1,CASSSTGTGNTGELFF
TRBJ2-7,TRBV6-6,TRBD1,CASRGTGTNEQYF
TRBJ1-5,TRBV2,TRBD1,CASAPMTGGNQPQHF